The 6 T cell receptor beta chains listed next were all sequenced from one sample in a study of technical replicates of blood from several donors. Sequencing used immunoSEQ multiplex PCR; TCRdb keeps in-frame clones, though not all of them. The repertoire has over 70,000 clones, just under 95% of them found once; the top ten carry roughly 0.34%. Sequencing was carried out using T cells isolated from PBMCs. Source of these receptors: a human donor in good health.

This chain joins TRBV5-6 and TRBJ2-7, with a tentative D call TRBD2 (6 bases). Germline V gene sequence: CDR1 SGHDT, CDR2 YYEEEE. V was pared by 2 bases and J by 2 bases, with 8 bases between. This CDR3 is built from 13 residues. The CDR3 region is CASSFGGAYEQYF. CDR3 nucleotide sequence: TGTGCCAGCAGCTTCGGGGGAGCCTACGAGCAGTACTTC.

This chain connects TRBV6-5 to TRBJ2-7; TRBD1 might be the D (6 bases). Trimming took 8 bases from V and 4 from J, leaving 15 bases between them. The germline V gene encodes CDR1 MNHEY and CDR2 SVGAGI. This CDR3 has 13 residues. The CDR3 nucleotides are TGTGCCAGCCATCCGGGACAAACATACGAGCAGTACTTC. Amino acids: CASHPGQTYEQYF.

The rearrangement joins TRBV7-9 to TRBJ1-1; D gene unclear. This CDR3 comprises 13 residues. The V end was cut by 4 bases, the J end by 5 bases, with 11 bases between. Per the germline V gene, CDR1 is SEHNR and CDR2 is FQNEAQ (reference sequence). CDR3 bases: TGTGCCAGCAGCTGGGAGGGTGGGACTGAAGCTTTCTTT. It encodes CASSWEGGTEAFF.

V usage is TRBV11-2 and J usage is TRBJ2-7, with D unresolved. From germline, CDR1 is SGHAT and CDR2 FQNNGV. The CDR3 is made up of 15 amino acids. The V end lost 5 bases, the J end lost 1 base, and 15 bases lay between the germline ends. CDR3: CASSGFDSLSYEQYF. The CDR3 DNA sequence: TGTGCCAGCAGCGGGTTCGACTCCTTGTCCTACGAGCAGTACTTC.

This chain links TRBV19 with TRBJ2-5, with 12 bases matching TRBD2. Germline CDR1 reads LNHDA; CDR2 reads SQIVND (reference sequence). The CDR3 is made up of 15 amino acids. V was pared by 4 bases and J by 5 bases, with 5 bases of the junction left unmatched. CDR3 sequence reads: CASSRTSGILETQYF. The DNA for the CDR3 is TGTGCCAGTAGTAGGACTAGCGGGATTCTTGAGACCCAGTACTTC.

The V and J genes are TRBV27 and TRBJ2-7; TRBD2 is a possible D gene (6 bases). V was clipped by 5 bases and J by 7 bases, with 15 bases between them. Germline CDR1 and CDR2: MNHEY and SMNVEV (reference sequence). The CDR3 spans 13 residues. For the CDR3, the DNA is TGTGCCAGCAGTCTTAACCTGAGCGGGGAGCAGTACTTC. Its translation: CASSLNLSGEQYF.